This T cell receptor (beta chain) was identified during a study of graft-versus-host responses after intestinal transplantation. Study overall: Recipients obtained multivisceral, liver-intestinal, or isolated intestinal transplants. All of the recipients had induction that used anti-thymocyte globulin, then tacrolimus and steroids for about 3 years. Study-level points and caveats: Allograft graft-versus-host to host-versus-graft clonal ratios ran high in patients with graft-donor T cell macrochimerism. Recipient marrow harbored GvH clones, some of which surfaced first in ileum or blood.

CDR3 length: 15 amino acids. Germline V gives CDR1 SGHVS, CDR2 FNYEAQ. The V and J ends lost 4 bases and 4 bases, in that order; junction bases with no gene match: 5. Note on this clone: No antigen is known for it.

TCRdb's copy holds only in-frame clones and misses some; the assay was immunoSEQ multiplex PCR. The sample yields tens of thousands of clones, roughly 90% seen once. The TCR comes from a human donor who received an intestinal transplant. The material was unstimulated CD8+ T cells sorted from spleen or lymph node cells, obtained before intestinal transplant. The chain uses TRBV7-6 and TRBJ2-2, with 8 bases matching TRBD1. The CDR3 nucleotides are TGTGCCAGCAGCTCAACAGGGGGATCCACCGGGGAGCTGTTTTTT. It translates to CASSSTGGSTGELFF.